This T cell receptor (beta chain) comes out of a study of blood T cell repertoires in COVID-19. CDR1 is LNHDA and CDR2 is SQIVND in the germline V gene (reference sequence). CDR3 length: 15 residues. Between the trimmed V and J ends, which lost 3 bases and 2 bases, there was a span of 13 bases. Recovery meant two consecutive negative NP/OP PCR tests, professional clearance, or resolved symptoms. TCRdb's copy holds only in-frame clones and misses some; the assay was immunoSEQ multiplex PCR. This table has under 150,000 clones, approximately 86% appearing once. This TCR derives from a woman aged 45-65 years who had recovered from COVID-19. The sequenced material came from PBMCs or T cells enriched from blood (not recorded which). The chain is built from TRBV19 and TRBJ2-5, with D tentatively TRBD2 (7 bases). The CDR3 nucleotides are TGTGCCAGTAGTATTGGGGGGGCGGGACAAGAGACCCAGTACTTC. Amino acid sequence: CASSIGGAGQETQYF. Using reference TRBV19 and TRBJ2-5 for the parts outside the CDR3, the full variable domain is DGGITQSPKYLFRKEGQNVTLSCEQNLNHDAMYWYRQDPGQGLRLIYYSQIVNDFQKGDIAEGYSVSREKKESFPLTVTSAQKNPTAFYLCASSIGGAGQETQYFGPGTRLLVL.